Detailed here is one T cell receptor (beta chain). This clonotype was observed a few times. Its specific antigen is unknown. Base qualities were left out, and no much larger clone turns up one base away. The data were taken from a study of response to subunit inactivated influenza vaccine (dated by TCRdb to the late 2010s). Turning to the overall study: To follow how T cells responded to a trivalent subunit inactivated influenza vaccine, the researchers relied on deep quantitative profiling of the T cell receptor repertoire.

V is trimmed back by 5 bases and J by 6 bases, and the junction contains 4 bases that no gene match accounts for. The germline V gene (reference sequence) provides CDR1 PRHDT and CDR2 FYEKMQ. Counted from cysteine to phenylalanine, this CDR3 has 12 amino acids. Only CDR3 DNA remains: 36 bases, in frame from the first base. What the authors observed across the whole study: The authors suggested that each seasonal influenza vaccination may recruit only a limited number of new T cells.

The library was built by means of RT-PCR. Sequenced using an Illumina HiSeq 2500. TCRdb passed the public sequencing reads through fastp at Q25 and MiXCR, retaining productive beta sequences. All rows with the same CDR3 protein become a single entry with the most common DNA and genes. The sample table holds hundreds of thousands of distinct CDR3 sequences, of which 15% to 18% were seen once. The ten largest clones capture approximately 10% of the sample. Sample: PBMCs from blood, taken 12 days after vaccination. The TCR was taken from a man in his fifties who received an inactivated influenza vaccine. Donor details come from another sample of the same person, matched by shared clones. The receptor chain draws on TRBV13 and TRBJ2-7; a stretch of 7 junction bases matches TRBD1. The sequence in DNA is TGTGCCAGCAGCAAACAGGGGTTCGAGCAGTACTTC. It specifies CASSKQGFEQYF.